A selection of T cell receptor beta chains follows, all from one sample in a study of OX40 agonist ivuxolimab in advanced cancers. Assay used: immunoSEQ multiplex PCR; TCRdb lists only in-frame clones, some missing. The sample has 52,000 or so clones; approximately 88% are singletons. Source: CD4+ or CD8+ T cells sorted from blood, taken in a trial of the OX40 agonist ivuxolimab. Every receptor here comes from an adult with an advanced solid tumor such as melanoma, head and neck, liver or kidney cancer. Both conserved end residues are trimmed from each CDR3. The D gene is left open where the match is weak. Part of the rows lack a size; the others show once, few, many or a class for expanded clones.

cdr3_aa	d_call	v_call	clone_size
ASSLVLAGGTGELF	TRBD2	TRBV5-1	NA
ASSYSGQGASGELF	TRBD1	TRBV6-6	NA
ASSSEGTGANVLT	NA	TRBV6-6	once
ASSVEGIPSYGYT	NA	TRBV9	NA
ASSFQGSGYQETQY	NA	TRBV5-8	NA
AWSGGGPEAF	NA	TRBV30	NA
ASSPDLNTEAF	NA	TRBV18	NA
ASSLRTGDSEKLF	TRBD1	TRBV7-7	NA
ASSSQGADTQY	NA	TRBV5-1	NA
ASSFEGARTETQY	TRBD1	TRBV28	NA
ASSPSLGNQPQH	NA	TRBV5-6	NA
ASSRGHLKMNTEAF	NA	TRBV5-6	NA
ASSPVNRGDTQY	TRBD1	TRBV11-1	NA
ATGVGTFFNEKLF	NA	TRBV15	NA
ASSRTDNQPQH	NA	TRBV6-6	once
ASSLQGDIHNSPLH	TRBD1	TRBV27	NA
ASSLTREEAF	NA	TRBV13	NA
ASSLSAGASYNEQF	NA	TRBV5-1	NA
ASYGRGEFRPRNYGYT	NA	TRBV2	NA
ASSIWQNQPQH	NA	TRBV19	NA
ASSLEAVYSTDTQY	NA	TRBV19	NA
SVVTGLYEQY	TRBD1	TRBV29-1	NA
ASSLYSGGETQY	NA	TRBV7-6	NA
ASSQDLVGAQETQY	NA	TRBV4-3	once
ASSLADRAGNTIY	TRBD1	TRBV7-9	once
ASSILAGAGNEQY	TRBD2	TRBV7-3	NA